The T cell receptor beta chain described here comes from a study of T cells in Graves' hyperthyroidism and ophthalmopathy. Study-level information: Sampling of peripheral blood happened at initial diagnosis, prior to any treatment.

This clonotype was counted a few times. Its antigen is not identified. The CDR3 runs 16 residues. V lost 3 bases to trimming and J lost 0 bases; unmatched junction nucleotides: 3. The germline V gene has CDR1 SGDLS and CDR2 YYNGEE. Template material for amplifying TCR beta CDR3 regions consisted of RNA transcripts. First-round RT-PCR targeting the TCR CDR3 was performed with the HTBI primer set. Using its own MiXCR run on the multiplex PCR reads, TCRdb lists one record per CDR3 protein. The top ten clones hold 47% of a sample with 450,000 to 600,000 distinct CDR3 sequences, 15% to 20% of them seen once. Study-wide results and caveats: Before onset, by a median of approximately 6.8 months, the model predicted ophthalmopathy. Ophthalmopathy was separated from stable hyperthyroidism by a 13 V-J model.

The chain couples TRBV9 to TRBJ2-1; 10 bases line up with TRBD2. Specimen: blood. This TCR was recovered from a man in his forties with Graves' ophthalmopathy. This chain's CDR3 is CASSGTSGSSYNEQFF. CDR3 DNA: TGTGCCAGCAGCGGGACTAGCGGAAGCTCCTACAATGAGCAGTTCTTC.